This TCR beta chain was found in a study of response to subunit inactivated influenza vaccine. TCRdb ran MiXCR on the RT-PCR reads and lists one entry per CDR3 protein. The top ten hold roughly 10% of the sample, which has 800,000 to 1,000,000 distinct CDR3 sequences, roughly 20% seen once. Regarding this clonotype: Its antigen is not identified.

Germline V gives CDR1 SQVTM, CDR2 ANQGSEA. The V end lost 2 bases, the J end lost 3 bases, and 5 bases lay between the germline ends. There are 12 residues in the CDR3. Study-level findings and limits: It was suggested by the authors that few new T cells are recruited by each seasonal influenza vaccination.

The sequencing here drew on PBMCs from blood, taken 5 days after vaccination. The sequence was collected from a man in his fifties or sixties who received an inactivated influenza vaccine. The rearrangement uses TRBV29-1 and TRBJ2-1, with unresolved D. The DNA for the CDR3 is TGCAGCGTTGAAAGGGACTACAATGAGCAGTTCTTC. Translating gives CSVERDYNEQFF.